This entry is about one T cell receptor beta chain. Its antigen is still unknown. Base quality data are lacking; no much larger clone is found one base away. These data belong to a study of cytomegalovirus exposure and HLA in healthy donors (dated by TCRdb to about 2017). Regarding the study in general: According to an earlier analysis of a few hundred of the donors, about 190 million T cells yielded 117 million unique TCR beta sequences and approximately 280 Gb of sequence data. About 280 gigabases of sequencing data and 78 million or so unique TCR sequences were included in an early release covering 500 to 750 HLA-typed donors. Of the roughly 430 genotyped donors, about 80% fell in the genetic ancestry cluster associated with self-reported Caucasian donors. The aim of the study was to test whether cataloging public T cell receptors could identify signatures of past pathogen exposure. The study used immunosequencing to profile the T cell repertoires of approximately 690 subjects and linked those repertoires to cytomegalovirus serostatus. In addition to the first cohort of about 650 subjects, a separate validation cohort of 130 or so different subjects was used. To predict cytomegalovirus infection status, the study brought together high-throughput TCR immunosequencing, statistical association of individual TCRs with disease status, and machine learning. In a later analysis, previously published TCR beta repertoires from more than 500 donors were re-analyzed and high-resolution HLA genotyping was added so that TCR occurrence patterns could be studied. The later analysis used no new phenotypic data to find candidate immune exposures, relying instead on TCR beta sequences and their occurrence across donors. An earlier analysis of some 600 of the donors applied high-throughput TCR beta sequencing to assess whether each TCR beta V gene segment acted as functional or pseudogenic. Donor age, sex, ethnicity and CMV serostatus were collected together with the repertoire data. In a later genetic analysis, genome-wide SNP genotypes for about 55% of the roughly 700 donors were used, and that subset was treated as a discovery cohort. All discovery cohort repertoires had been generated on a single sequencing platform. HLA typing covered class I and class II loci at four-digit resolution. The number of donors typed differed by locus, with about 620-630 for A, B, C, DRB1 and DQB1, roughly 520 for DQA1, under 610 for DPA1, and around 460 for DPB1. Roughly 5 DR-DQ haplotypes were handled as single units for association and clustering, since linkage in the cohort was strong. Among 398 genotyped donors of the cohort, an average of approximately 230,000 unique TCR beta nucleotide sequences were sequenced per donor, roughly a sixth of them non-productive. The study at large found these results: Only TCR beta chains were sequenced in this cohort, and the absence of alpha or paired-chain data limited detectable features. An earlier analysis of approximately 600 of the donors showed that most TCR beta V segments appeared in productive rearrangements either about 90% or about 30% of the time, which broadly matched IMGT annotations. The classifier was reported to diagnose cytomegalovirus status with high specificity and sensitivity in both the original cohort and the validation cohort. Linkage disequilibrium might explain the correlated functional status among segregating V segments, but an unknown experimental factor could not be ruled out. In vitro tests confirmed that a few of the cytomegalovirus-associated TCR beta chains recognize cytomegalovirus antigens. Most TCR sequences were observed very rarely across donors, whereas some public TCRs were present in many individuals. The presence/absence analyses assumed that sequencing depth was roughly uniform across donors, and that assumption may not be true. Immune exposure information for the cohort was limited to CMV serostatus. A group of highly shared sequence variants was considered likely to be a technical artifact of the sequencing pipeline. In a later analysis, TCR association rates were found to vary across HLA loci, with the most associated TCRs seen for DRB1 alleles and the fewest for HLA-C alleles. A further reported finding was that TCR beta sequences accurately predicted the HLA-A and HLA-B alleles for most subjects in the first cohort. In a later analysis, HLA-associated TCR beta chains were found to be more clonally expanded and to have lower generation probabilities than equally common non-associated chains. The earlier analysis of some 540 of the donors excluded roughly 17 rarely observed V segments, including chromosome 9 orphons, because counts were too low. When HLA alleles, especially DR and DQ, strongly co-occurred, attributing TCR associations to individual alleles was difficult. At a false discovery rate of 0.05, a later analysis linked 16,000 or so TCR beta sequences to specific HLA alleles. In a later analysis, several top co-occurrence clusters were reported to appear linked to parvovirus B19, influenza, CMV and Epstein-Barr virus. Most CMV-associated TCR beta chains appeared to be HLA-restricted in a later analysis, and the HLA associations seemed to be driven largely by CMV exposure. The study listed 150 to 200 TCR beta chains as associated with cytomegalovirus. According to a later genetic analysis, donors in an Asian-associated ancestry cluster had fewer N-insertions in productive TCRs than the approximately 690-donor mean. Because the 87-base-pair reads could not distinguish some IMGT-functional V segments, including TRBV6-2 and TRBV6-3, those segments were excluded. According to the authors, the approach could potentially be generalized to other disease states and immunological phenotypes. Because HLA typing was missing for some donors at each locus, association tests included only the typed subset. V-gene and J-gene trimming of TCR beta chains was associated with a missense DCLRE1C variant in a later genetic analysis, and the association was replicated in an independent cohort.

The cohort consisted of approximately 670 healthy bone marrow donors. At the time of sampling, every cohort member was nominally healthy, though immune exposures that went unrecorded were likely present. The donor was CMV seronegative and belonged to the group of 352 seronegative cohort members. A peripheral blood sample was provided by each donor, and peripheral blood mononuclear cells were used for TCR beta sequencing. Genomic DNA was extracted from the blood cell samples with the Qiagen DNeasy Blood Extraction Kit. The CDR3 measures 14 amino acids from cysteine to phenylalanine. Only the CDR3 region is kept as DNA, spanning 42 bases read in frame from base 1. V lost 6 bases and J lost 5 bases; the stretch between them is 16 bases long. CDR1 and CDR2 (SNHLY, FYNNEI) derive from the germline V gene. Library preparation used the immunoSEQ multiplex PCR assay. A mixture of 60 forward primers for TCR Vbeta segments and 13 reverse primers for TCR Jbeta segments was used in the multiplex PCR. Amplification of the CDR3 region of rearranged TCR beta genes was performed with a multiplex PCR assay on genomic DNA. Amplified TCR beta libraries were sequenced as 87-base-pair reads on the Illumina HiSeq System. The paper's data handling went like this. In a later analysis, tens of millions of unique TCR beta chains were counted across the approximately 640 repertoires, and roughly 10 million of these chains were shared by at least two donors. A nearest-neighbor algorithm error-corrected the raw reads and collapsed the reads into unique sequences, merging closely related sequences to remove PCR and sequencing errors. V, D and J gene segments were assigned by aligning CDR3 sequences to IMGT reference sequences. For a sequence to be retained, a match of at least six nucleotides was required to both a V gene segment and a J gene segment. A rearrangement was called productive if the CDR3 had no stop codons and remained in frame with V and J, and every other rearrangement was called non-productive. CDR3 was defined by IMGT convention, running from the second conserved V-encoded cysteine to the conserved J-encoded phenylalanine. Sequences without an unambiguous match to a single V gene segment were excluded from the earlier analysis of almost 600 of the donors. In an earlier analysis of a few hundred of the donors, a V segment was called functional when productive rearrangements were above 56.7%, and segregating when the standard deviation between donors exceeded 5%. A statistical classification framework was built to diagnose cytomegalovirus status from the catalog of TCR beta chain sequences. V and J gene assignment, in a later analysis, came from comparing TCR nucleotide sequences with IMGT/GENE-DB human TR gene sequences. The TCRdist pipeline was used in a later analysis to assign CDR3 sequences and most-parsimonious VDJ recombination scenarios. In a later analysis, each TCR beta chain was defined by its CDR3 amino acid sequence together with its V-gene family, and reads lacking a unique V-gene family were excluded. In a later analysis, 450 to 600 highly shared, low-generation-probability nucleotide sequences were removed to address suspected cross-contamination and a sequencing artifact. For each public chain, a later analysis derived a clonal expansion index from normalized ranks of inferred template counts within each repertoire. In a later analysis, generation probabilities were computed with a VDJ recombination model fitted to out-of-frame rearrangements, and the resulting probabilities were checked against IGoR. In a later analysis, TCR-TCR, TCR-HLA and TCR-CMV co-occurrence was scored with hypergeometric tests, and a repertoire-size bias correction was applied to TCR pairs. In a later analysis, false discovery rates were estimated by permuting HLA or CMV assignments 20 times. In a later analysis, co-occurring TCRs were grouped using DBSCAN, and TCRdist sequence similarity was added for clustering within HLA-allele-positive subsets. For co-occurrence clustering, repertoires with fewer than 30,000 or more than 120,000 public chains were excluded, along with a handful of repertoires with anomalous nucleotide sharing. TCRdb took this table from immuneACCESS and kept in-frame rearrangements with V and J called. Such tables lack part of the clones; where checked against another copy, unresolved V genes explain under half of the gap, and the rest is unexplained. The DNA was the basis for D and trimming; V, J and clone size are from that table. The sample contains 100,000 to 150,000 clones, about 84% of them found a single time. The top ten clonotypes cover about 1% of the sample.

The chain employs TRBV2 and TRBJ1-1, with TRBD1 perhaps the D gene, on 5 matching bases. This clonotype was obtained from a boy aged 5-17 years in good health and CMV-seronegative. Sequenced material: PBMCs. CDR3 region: CASRVDSPWTEAFF. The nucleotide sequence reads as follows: TGTGCCAGCAGAGTTGACAGCCCCTGGACTGAAGCTTTCTTT.